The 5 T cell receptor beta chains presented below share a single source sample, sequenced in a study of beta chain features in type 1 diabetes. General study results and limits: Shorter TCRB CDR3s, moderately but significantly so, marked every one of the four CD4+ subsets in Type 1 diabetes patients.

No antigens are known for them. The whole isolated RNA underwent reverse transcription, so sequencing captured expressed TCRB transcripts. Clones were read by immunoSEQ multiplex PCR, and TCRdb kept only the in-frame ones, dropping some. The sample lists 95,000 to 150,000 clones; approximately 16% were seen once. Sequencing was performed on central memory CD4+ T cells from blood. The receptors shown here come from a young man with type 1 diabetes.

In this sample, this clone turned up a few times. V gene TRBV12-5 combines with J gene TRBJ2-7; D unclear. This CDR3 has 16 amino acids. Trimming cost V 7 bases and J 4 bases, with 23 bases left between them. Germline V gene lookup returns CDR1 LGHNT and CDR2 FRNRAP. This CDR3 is CASADQPGVGRYEQYF. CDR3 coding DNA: TGTGCTAGTGCCGACCAGCCCGGAGTAGGCAGATACGAGCAGTACTTC.

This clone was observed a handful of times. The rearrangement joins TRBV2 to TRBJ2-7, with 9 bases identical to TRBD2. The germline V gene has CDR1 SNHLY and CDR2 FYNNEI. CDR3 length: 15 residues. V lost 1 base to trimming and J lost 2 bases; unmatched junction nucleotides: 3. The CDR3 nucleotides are TGTGCCAGCAGTGAAGGGACTAGCGAAACCTACGAGCAGTACTTC. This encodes CASSEGTSETYEQYF.

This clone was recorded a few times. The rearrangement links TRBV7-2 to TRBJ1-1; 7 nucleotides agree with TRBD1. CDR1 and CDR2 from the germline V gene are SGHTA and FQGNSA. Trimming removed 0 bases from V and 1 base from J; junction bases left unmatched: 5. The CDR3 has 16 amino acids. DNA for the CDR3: TGTGCCAGCAGCTTAGCCTATAGGGGGCGGAACACTGAAGCTTTCTTT. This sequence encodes CASSLAYRGRNTEAFF.

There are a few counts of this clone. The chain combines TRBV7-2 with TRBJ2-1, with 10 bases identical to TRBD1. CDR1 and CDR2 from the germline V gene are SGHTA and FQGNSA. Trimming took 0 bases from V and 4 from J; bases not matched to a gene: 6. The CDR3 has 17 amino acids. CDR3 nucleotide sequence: TGTGCCAGCAGCTTAGCACCCCCGGGACAGGGGTACAATGAGCAGTTCTTC. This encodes CASSLAPPGQGYNEQFF. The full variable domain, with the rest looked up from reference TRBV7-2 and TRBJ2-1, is GAGVSQSPSNKVTEKGKDVELRCDPISGHTALYWYRQSLGQGLEFLIYFQGNSAPDKSGLPSDRFSAERTGGSVSTLTIQRTQQEDSAVYLCASSLAPPGQGYNEQFFGPGTRLTVL.

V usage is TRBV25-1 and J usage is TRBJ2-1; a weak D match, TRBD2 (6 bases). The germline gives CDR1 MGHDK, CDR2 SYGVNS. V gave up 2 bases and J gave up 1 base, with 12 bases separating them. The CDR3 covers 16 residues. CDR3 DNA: TGTGCCAGCAGTGAAGCGGAGGGGCTATCCTACAATGAGCAGTTCTTC. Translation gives CASSEAEGLSYNEQFF.